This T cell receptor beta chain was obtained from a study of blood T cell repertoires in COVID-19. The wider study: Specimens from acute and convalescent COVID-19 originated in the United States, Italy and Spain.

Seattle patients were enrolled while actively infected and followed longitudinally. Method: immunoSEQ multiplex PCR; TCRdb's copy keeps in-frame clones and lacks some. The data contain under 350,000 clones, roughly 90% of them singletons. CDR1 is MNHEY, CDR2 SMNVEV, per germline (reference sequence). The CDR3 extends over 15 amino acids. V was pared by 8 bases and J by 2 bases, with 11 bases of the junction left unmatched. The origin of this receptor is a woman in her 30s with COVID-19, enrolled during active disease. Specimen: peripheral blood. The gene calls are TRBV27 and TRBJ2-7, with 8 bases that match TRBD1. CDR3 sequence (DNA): TGTGCCAGCGGAGGTCTCGGGACAGGTACCTACGAGCAGTACTTC. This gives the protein CASGGLGTGTYEQYF.